Below, 16 T cell receptor beta chains from the same sample are listed, as sequenced in a study of blood T cell repertoires in COVID-19. Profiled with immunoSEQ multiplex PCR; TCRdb holds only in-frame clones, not every one. Here the sample spans approximately 130,000 clones, 88% being singletons. The sequencing input was peripheral blood. Receptor source: a human donor in a cohort sampled during active COVID-19.

The CDR3 region is CASSDGGMGYAFTRDTQYF. CDR3 coding DNA: TGCGCCAGCAGTGACGGGGGTATGGGTTATGCCTTCACCCGAGATACGCAGTATTTT. This chain links TRBV10-1 with TRBJ2-3; possibly TRBD2 for D (6 bases). Germline V CDR1 and CDR2: WNHNN, SYGVQD (reference sequence). The CDR3 loop spans 19 amino acids. V was shortened by 3 bases and J by 5 bases, with 27 bases between the two germline ends.

In regard to this clone: Within the sample, other DNA sequences also encode this same CDR3. The chain uses TRBV2 and TRBJ1-6, with D possibly matching TRBD1 (5 bases). The length of the CDR3 is 14 residues. Germline V gene sequence: CDR1 SNHLY, CDR2 FYNNEI. Trimming shortened V by 1 base and J by 10 bases, and 11 bases separated the two germline ends. The CDR3 spells CASSEGQGGSPLHF. The CDR3 bases are TGTGCCAGCAGTGAAGGGCAGGGAGGCTCACCCCTCCACTTT. Filled out from reference TRBV2 and TRBJ1-6, the complete variable domain reads EPEVTQTPSHQVTQMGQEVILRCVPISNHLYFYWYRQILGQKVEFLVSFYNNEISEKSEIFDDQFSVERPDGSNFTLKIRSTKLEDSAMYFCASSEGQGGSPLHFGNGTRLTVT.

The chain has TRBV6-5 and TRBJ2-1; weak D call: TRBD2 (6 bases). Trimming pared 10 bases from V and 8 bases from J, leaving 18 bases between. CDR3 length equals 13 residues. Looked up from germline, CDR1 is MNHEY and CDR2 is SVGAGI. DNA of the CDR3: TGTGCCACAACCGGGACTCCGACGGATGAGCAGTTCTTC. It specifies CATTGTPTDEQFF.

V is TRBV10-3 and J is TRBJ2-5; no definite D call. V was trimmed by 2 bases and J by 9 bases, leaving 13 bases between them. Germline CDR1 and CDR2: ENHRY and SYGVKD. The CDR3 extends over 13 amino acids. The CDR3 nucleotides are TGTGCCATCAGTGAGGAGACCATCCGGGCCCAGTACTTC. Amino acid sequence: CAISEETIRAQYF.

V is TRBV11-3 and J is TRBJ2-7; TRBD1 aligns across 7 bases. This CDR3 is built from 16 residues. Germline V gene lookup returns CDR1 SGHNT and CDR2 YENEEA. Unmatched junction bases numbered 14, after V lost 6 bases and J lost 3 bases. In nucleotides, the CDR3 is TGTGCCAGCAGTTCAAACCGGGACAGCGAGCGCTACGAGCAGTACTTC. Protein: CASSSNRDSERYEQYF.

CDR3 DNA: TGCAGCGTAGGACAGGGAAGGAGAGAGACCCAGTACTTC. Its translation is CSVGQGRRETQYF. The chain couples TRBV29-1 to TRBJ2-5, with TRBD1 matching 8 bases. With V trimmed by 6 bases and J by 4 bases, 7 bases remained unmatched. The CDR3 length is 13 residues. Germline V gives CDR1 SQVTM, CDR2 ANQGSEA. The complete variable domain, with remaining parts taken from reference TRBV29-1 and TRBJ2-5, reads SAVISQKPSRDICQRGTSLTIQCQVDSQVTMMFWYRQQPGQSLTLIATANQGSEATYESGFVIDKFPISRPNLTFSTLTVSNMSPEDSSIYLCSVGQGRRETQYFGPGTRLLVL.

This chain joins TRBV5-1 and TRBJ2-5, with D perhaps matching TRBD2 (6 bases). This CDR3 spans 15 amino acids. The V end was cut by 5 bases, the J end by 2 bases, with 16 bases between. Germline V CDR1 and CDR2: SGHRS, YFSETQ. In DNA, the CDR3 is TGCGCCAGCAGTCTGGGCGGGGTAGGACAAGAGACCCAGTACTTC. Protein product: CASSLGGVGQETQYF.

The J gene is TRBJ2-3, the V gene TRBV10-3; TRBD2 matches 10 bases. This CDR3 contains 16 residues. The ends lost 5 bases at V and 1 base at J; junction bases unmatched: 6. In germline, CDR1 is ENHRY, CDR2 SYGVKD. The CDR3 here is CAISTGTSARTDTQYF. The CDR3 DNA reads as TGTGCCATCAGTACCGGGACTAGCGCCCGCACAGATACGCAGTATTTT.

V usage is TRBV6-5 and J usage is TRBJ2-7, with TRBD1 matching 9 bases. With 0 bases clipped from V and 3 bases from J, the junction kept 3 bases outside the gene matches. Per germline, CDR1 MNHEY and CDR2 SVGAGI. There are 15 residues in the CDR3. Written as DNA, the CDR3 is TGTGCCAGCAGTTACTCGGAGGGACAGGGCTACGAGCAGTACTTC. It is translated as CASSYSEGQGYEQYF.

The rearrangement links TRBV7-9 to TRBJ2-6; no clear D. Germline CDR1 SEHNR, CDR2 FQNEAQ (reference sequence). Deletions cut 5 bases from V and 0 bases from J, with 8 bases between. This CDR3 has 15 residues. In nucleotides, the CDR3 is TGTGCCAGCAGCAACCCTAACTCTGGGGCCAACGTCCTGACTTTC. It yields the protein CASSNPNSGANVLTF.

The V gene is TRBV13, the J gene TRBJ2-2; the match to TRBD2 covers 11 bases. The V gene end was trimmed by 0 bases and the J gene end by 6 bases; junction bases not matched to a gene: 0. The CDR3 sequence is 15 residues long. CDR1 and CDR2 (germline): PRHDT, FYEKMQ (reference sequence). DNA for the CDR3: TGTGCCAGCAGCTTAGGGACTAGCGGGGCCGGGGAGCTGTTTTTT. Protein sequence: CASSLGTSGAGELFF.

The chain employs TRBV3-1 (or the pseudogene TRBV3-2) and TRBJ2-7; tentatively, D is TRBD1 (5 bases). Germline values: CDR1 LGHDT, CDR2 YNNKEL (reference sequence). This CDR3 contains 16 residues. Trimming left V 3 bases short and J 0 bases short, with 15 bases between. The chain's CDR3 is CASSQADSALSYEQYF. CDR3 coding DNA: TGTGCCAGCAGCCAGGCCGACAGCGCCCTCTCCTACGAGCAGTACTTC.

The chain has TRBV7-2 and TRBJ1-5, with TRBD1 as a possible D gene (5 bases). Per germline, CDR1 SGHTA and CDR2 FQGNSA. Deletions cut 5 bases from V and 3 bases from J, with 14 bases between. This CDR3 contains 15 residues. In DNA form, the CDR3 reads TGTGCCAGCAGCCGTGTAGGGGTATTCAATCAGCCCCAGCATTTT. This codes for CASSRVGVFNQPQHF.

The chain links TRBV4-2 to TRBJ1-2, with a weak D call TRBD1 (5 bases). The V gene's germline CDR1 is LGHNA and CDR2 YNFKEQ. This CDR3 has 14 amino acids. Trimming removed 1 base from V and 4 bases from J, with 10 bases in between. CDR3: CASSQARGGYGYTF. CDR3 coding DNA: TGTGCCAGCAGCCAAGCAAGGGGCGGCTATGGCTACACCTTC.

The chain is built from TRBV6-1 and TRBJ1-4; D gene unclear. Germline assignment: CDR1 MNHNS and CDR2 SASEGT. This CDR3 spans 15 amino acids. Trimming removed 0 bases at V and 4 bases at J, with 9 bases between. In nucleotides, the CDR3 is TGTGCCAGCAGTGAAGCCCTATCGGGTAATGAAAAACTGTTTTTT. It specifies CASSEALSGNEKLFF.

This rearrangement joins TRBV5-1 to TRBJ2-3; possible D gene TRBD1, 5 bases. The germline gives CDR1 SGHRS, CDR2 YFSETQ. The CDR3 has 13 amino acids. V lost 0 bases and J lost 3, with 5 bases in between. The CDR3 DNA reads TGCGCCAGCAGCTTGGAGGGGACAGATACGCAGTATTTT. This translates into CASSLEGTDTQYF.